This record concerns one T cell receptor (beta chain) sequence. Trimming left V 6 bases short and J 0 bases short, with 12 bases between. The length of the CDR3 is 15 residues. Germline assignment: CDR1 LNHDA and CDR2 SQIVND (reference sequence). This sample was included in a study of blood T cell repertoires in COVID-19. Study-level background: Acute and convalescent COVID-19 specimens originated in the United States, Italy and Spain.

In the original processing: Reference gene primer amplification gave estimated nucleated cell counts. Measured with immunoSEQ multiplex PCR; TCRdb has only the in-frame clones, and not every one. Clone size and V and J calls were adopted from that table, with D and trimming inferred from the DNA. The repertoire holds about 70,000 clones, with 87% as singletons. The chain couples TRBV19 to TRBJ2-1, with D possibly being TRBD2 (5 bases). This TCR was sampled from a woman younger than 30 with acute or convalescent COVID-19. Sequenced material: peripheral blood. CDR3 in amino acids: CASRDQRSSYNEQFF. The DNA of the CDR3 is TGTGCCAGTAGGGACCAGCGGAGCTCCTACAATGAGCAGTTCTTC.